The entry below gives a single T cell receptor (beta chain) sequence along with its context. The sample is drawn from a study of T cells after yellow fever vaccination. V was cut by 8 bases and J by 1 base, with 10 bases left in between. Germline values: CDR1 ENHRY, CDR2 SYGVKD. This CDR3 comprises 13 residues. TCRdb processed the 5' RACE reads anew with MiXCR; each CDR3 protein has one entry. The table lists hundreds of thousands of distinct CDR3 sequences, around an eighth of them singletons, with more than 13% in the top ten. This chain uses TRBV10-3 with TRBJ2-3, with D tentatively TRBD2 (5 bases). Sequenced material: PBMCs, taken on the day of the yellow fever booster vaccination. This TCR derives from a man between 25 and 39 years old who received the YFV17D yellow fever vaccine. The CDR3 here is CAIGSAGTDTQYF. In nucleotides, the CDR3 is TGTGCCATCGGCTCAGCGGGCACAGATACGCAGTATTTT.